This T cell receptor (beta chain) was profiled in a study of blood T cell repertoires in COVID-19. Study background: The United States, Italy and Spain provided the acute and convalescent COVID-19 samples. From T cells, B-cell-depleted T cells, or PBMCs came the material, which was cDNA or gDNA.

Germline trimming cut 5 bases from V and 4 bases from J; bases unmatched to any gene: 9. CDR1 is SEHNR and CDR2 is FQNEAQ in the germline V gene (reference sequence). The CDR3 loop spans 15 amino acids. In the authors' workflow: Nucleated cell number was recorded as an estimate derived from reference gene primer amplification. Only in-frame clones appear in the TCRdb table, and some are missing; sequencing was by immunoSEQ multiplex PCR. V, J and clone size were drawn from that table, and D and trimming were deduced from the DNA. The table has 130,000 to 150,000 clones, less than 90% seen once. The receptor's source is a human donor in a cohort sampled during active COVID-19. What was sequenced was peripheral blood. The chain recombines TRBV7-9 with TRBJ1-2, with 8 bases that match TRBD1. For the CDR3, the DNA is TGTGCCAGCAGCCCAGGGGGCGTCTACCCCTATGGCTACACCTTC. This codes for CASSPGGVYPYGYTF. Full variable domain (rest looked up from reference TRBV7-9 and TRBJ1-2): DTGVSQNPRHKITKRGQNVTFRCDPISEHNRLYWYRQTLGQGPEFLTYFQNEAQLEKSRLLSDRFSAERPKGSFSTLEIQRTEQGDSAMYLCASSPGGVYPYGYTFGSGTRLTVV.